The 27 T cell receptor beta chains below all came from one sample that was sequenced in a study of T-cell memory formation after mild COVID-19. From the 5' RACE reads, TCRdb called clonotypes with MiXCR, one entry per CDR3 protein. The sample has about 600,000 distinct CDR3 sequences; about a fifth are singletons. The sample taken for sequencing was PBMCs or a T cell subset sorted from them (not recorded which). Receptor source: an adult woman who had mild COVID-19 (a few samples of this study predate the infection). Cell type and time point are not known.

The chain joins TRBV18 to TRBJ2-3; 8 nucleotides line up with TRBD2. CDR1 and CDR2 (germline): KGHSH, LQKENI. This CDR3 has 15 amino acids. J gave up 3 bases and V 4 bases, and 6 bases lay outside the gene matches. This chain's CDR3 is CASSLLGTRTDTQYF. The CDR3 DNA reads as TGTGCCAGCTCACTACTCGGGACTAGAACAGATACGCAGTATTTT.

This clonotype was seen a few times. The chain has TRBV7-9 and TRBJ1-4; 8 positions agree with TRBD1. There are 14 residues in the CDR3. Looked up from germline, CDR1 is SEHNR and CDR2 is FQNEAQ (reference sequence). V dropped 5 bases and J dropped 8; count of bases not matched to a gene: 7. CDR3 sequence (DNA): TGTGCCAGCAGCCCCTCGGACAGGGTAGAAAAACTGTTTTTT. This encodes CASSPSDRVEKLFF.

The J gene is TRBJ2-7, the V gene TRBV5-1; D possibly matches TRBD1 or TRBD2 (5 bases each). This CDR3 is built from 15 residues. The ends were cut back, 4 bases at V and 0 bases at J, with 14 bases in the middle. CDR1 and CDR2 (germline): SGHRS, YFSETQ. For the CDR3, the DNA is TGCGCCAGCAGCCCCGAGGGGTGGTACTCCTACGAGCAGTACTTC. Its protein is CASSPEGWYSYEQYF.

The chain is built from TRBV2 and TRBJ1-2; TRBD1 might be the D (6 bases). Germline CDR1 and CDR2: SNHLY and FYNNEI. The CDR3 totals 14 residues. Trimming pared 7 bases from V and 4 bases from J, leaving 16 bases between. This CDR3 reads CASTIITGSYGYTF. Here the CDR3 DNA reads TGTGCCAGCACCATTATCACAGGGAGCTATGGCTACACCTTC.

This clonotype was detected a few times. The V call is TRBV24-1, the J call TRBJ1-5; tentative D call: TRBD1 (6 bases). The ends were cut back, 4 bases at V and 4 bases at J, with 13 bases in the middle. Germline V gene data show CDR1 as KGHDR and CDR2 as SFDVKD. This CDR3 region has 15 residues. The CDR3 is CATSDPGTQNQPQHF. The CDR3 DNA is TGTGCCACCAGTGACCCCGGGACACAGAATCAGCCCCAGCATTTT.

The chain couples TRBV7-2 to TRBJ2-7; TRBD2 matches 8 bases. The length of the CDR3 is 16 residues. The junction had 8 bases not matched to a gene; V was cut back by 1 base and J by 3 bases. Germline-derived CDR1 and CDR2 are SGHTA and FQGNSA. Here the CDR3 reads CASSLVRSSGGYEQYF. In nucleotides, the CDR3 is TGTGCCAGCAGCTTAGTAAGGTCCAGCGGGGGCTACGAGCAGTACTTC.

This sequence joins TRBV4-3 and TRBJ2-7; maybe TRBD1 (6 bases). In germline, CDR1 is LGHNA, CDR2 YSLEER. The length of the CDR3 is 15 residues. V was cut by 2 bases and J by 1 base, with 12 bases left in between. This chain's CDR3 is CASSQRDKKSYEQYF. The CDR3 region has the DNA TGCGCCAGCAGCCAACGGGACAAGAAATCCTACGAGCAGTACTTC.

The rearrangement links TRBV27 to TRBJ2-3, with D unclear. Per the germline V gene, CDR1 is MNHEY and CDR2 is SMNVEV (reference sequence). The CDR3 is 16 residues long. Trimming removed 3 bases from V and 1 base from J, with 14 bases in between. The CDR3 loop is CASSLVFPPRTDTQYF. CDR3 DNA sequence: TGTGCCAGCAGTTTGGTCTTCCCCCCACGCACAGATACGCAGTATTTT.

Only a few counts were recorded for this clonotype. The rearrangement uses TRBV7-8 and TRBJ2-7, with D maybe TRBD2 (6 bases). The CDR3 has 15 amino acids. CDR1 SGHVS and CDR2 FQNEAQ come from the germline V gene. The V and J ends lost 3 bases and 3 bases respectively, with 15 bases between them. This CDR3 is CASSLRDSTSYEQYF. The CDR3 DNA is TGTGCCAGCAGCTTGCGGGACTCCACGAGCTACGAGCAGTACTTC.

The chain employs TRBV6-5 and TRBJ2-2; D ambiguous. Germline V gives CDR1 MNHEY, CDR2 SVGAGI. The CDR3 covers 16 residues. V lost 0 bases to trimming and J lost 1 base, with 9 bases between them. The CDR3 coding sequence is TGTGCCAGCAGTTACTCGTCAACCGTGAACACCGGGGAGCTGTTTTTT. It translates to CASSYSSTVNTGELFF.

The genes are TRBV15 and TRBJ2-3; possibly TRBD1 for D (7 bases). V lost 5 bases to trimming and J lost 2 bases, with 20 bases between them. Looked up from germline, CDR1 is LNHNV and CDR2 is YYDKDF (reference sequence). This CDR3 comprises 17 residues. The CDR3 region has the DNA TGTGCCACCAGCCCTAGGCCAGGGGGGTACCTCACAGATACGCAGTATTTT. Translated: CATSPRPGGYLTDTQYF.

This clonotype was counted a few times. This chain links TRBV5-1 with TRBJ2-3, with D tentatively TRBD1 (6 bases). CDR3 size: 14 residues. V gave up 0 bases and J gave up 6 bases, with 11 bases separating them. Germline V lookup: CDR1 SGHRS, CDR2 YFSETQ. CDR3 nucleotides: TGCGCCAGCAGCTTGGAGAAGGGGGTGGATACGCAGTATTTT. Translation gives CASSLEKGVDTQYF.

A few counts support this clonotype. V usage is TRBV18 and J usage is TRBJ1-5, with 10 bases identical to TRBD1. From germline, CDR1 is KGHSH and CDR2 LQKENI. J was trimmed by 3 bases and V by 6 bases; bases with no gene match: 5. The CDR3 is 15 residues long. The CDR3 spells CASSRGTGDNQPQHF. CDR3 coding DNA: TGTGCCAGCTCGCGCGGGACAGGGGACAATCAGCCCCAGCATTTT.

The chain links TRBV19 to TRBJ2-6; D unclear. The germline gives CDR1 LNHDA, CDR2 SQIVND (reference sequence). V lost 4 bases to trimming and J lost 6 bases, with 7 bases between them. The CDR3 runs 13 residues. The CDR3 bases are TGTGCCAGTAGTACTACCCTGGCCAACGTCCTGACTTTC. Its protein is CASSTTLANVLTF.

This clonotype was picked up a small number of times. This chain connects TRBV5-1 to TRBJ1-1, with D unresolved. Trimming removed 3 bases at V and 1 base at J, with 7 bases between. CDR1 SGHRS and CDR2 YFSETQ come from the germline V gene. This CDR3 has 13 amino acids. CDR3 DNA: TGCGCCAGCAGCTGGACGGAGAACACTGAAGCTTTCTTT. Translated, it gives CASSWTENTEAFF.

In this sample, this clonotype turned up a few times. The chain joins TRBV5-4 to TRBJ2-7, with a weak D call TRBD1 (6 bases). The germline CDR1 and CDR2 sequences are SGHNT and YYREEE (reference sequence). CDR3 length equals 15 residues. V was clipped by 4 bases and J by 2 bases, with 16 bases between them. CDR3 sequence (DNA): TGTGCCAGCAGCACCGGACAGAGACCCACCTACGAGCAGTACTTC. It specifies CASSTGQRPTYEQYF. Variable domain in full (rest from reference TRBV5-4 and TRBJ2-7): ETGVTQSPTHLIKTRGQQVTLRCSSQSGHNTVSWYQQALGQGPQFIFQYYREEENGRGNFPPRFSGLQFPNYSSELNVNALELDDSALYLCASSTGQRPTYEQYFGPGTRLTVT.

The V call is TRBV12-3 or TRBV12-4, the J call TRBJ2-7, with TRBD2 as a possible D gene (6 bases). The CDR3 loop spans 12 amino acids. The germline V and J ends were trimmed by 3 bases and 6 bases, with 9 bases remaining between them. CDR3 DNA sequence: TGTGCCAGCAGTTTTCGAGCGGGCGAGCAGTACTTC. It is translated as CASSFRAGEQYF.

J is TRBJ2-1 and V is TRBV7-9; 9 bases fit TRBD1. Germline-derived CDR1 and CDR2 are SEHNR and FQNEAQ (reference sequence). This CDR3 is built from 15 residues. The V and J ends lost 5 bases and 3 bases, in that order; junction bases with no gene match: 5. This chain's CDR3 is CASSLRDRVYNEQFF. Written as DNA, the CDR3 is TGTGCCAGCAGCCTACGGGACAGGGTCTACAATGAGCAGTTCTTC.

This clonotype showed up many times. The chain has TRBV7-3 and TRBJ2-1; 8 nucleotides align to TRBD1. This CDR3 spans 19 amino acids. The ends lost 2 bases at V and 6 bases at J; junction bases unmatched: 18. Per germline, CDR1 SGHTA and CDR2 FQGTGA. The CDR3 bases are TGTGCCAGCAGCTTACGCTGGACAGGGTTGACCCTCAACCTCAATGAGCAGTTCTTC. This encodes CASSLRWTGLTLNLNEQFF.

This clonotype has more than one count but fewer than ten. The chain recombines TRBV27 with TRBJ2-2; no reliable D call. This CDR3 has 14 amino acids. V was clipped by 0 bases and J by 7 bases, with 9 bases between them. CDR1 and CDR2 from the germline V gene are MNHEY and SMNVEV (reference sequence). The CDR3 DNA is TGTGCCAGCAGTTTATCGATTACGGGCGGGGAGCTGTTTTTT. As protein: CASSLSITGGELFF.

This chain uses TRBV5-1 with TRBJ2-1, with TRBD2 matching 10 bases. This CDR3 is built from 16 residues. Germline trimming cut 4 bases from V and 8 bases from J; bases unmatched to any gene: 12. The germline gives CDR1 SGHRS, CDR2 YFSETQ. As DNA, the CDR3 is TGCGCCAGCAGCCCCTGGGGAAGCGGGAGGGCCGATGAGCAGTTCTTC. This encodes CASSPWGSGRADEQFF.

The rearrangement uses TRBV3-1 and TRBJ1-2; a weak D match, TRBD1 (5 bases). Germline-derived CDR1 and CDR2 are LGHDT and YNNKEL (reference sequence). This CDR3 comprises 16 residues. Trimming took off 3 bases at V and 8 bases at J, with 22 bases between the two ends. CDR3 in DNA: TGTGCCAGCAGCCACATCTCCCAGGGAAGGGAGAAAGGCTACACCTTC. It specifies CASSHISQGREKGYTF.

The chain carries TRBV2 and TRBJ2-1; D ambiguous. Trimming removed 2 bases from V and 10 bases from J, with 15 bases in between. The germline V gene encodes CDR1 SNHLY and CDR2 FYNNEI. The CDR3 runs 14 residues. The CDR3 loop reads CASSEKGRVEEQFF. In nucleotides, the CDR3 is TGTGCCAGCAGTGAAAAAGGCCGGGTGGAGGAGCAGTTCTTC.

The chain combines TRBV11-2 with TRBJ2-2, with 9 bases lining up with TRBD2. Per germline, CDR1 SGHAT and CDR2 FQNNGV. This CDR3 spans 16 amino acids. The V and J ends lost 1 base and 4 bases, in that order; junction bases with no gene match: 4. The CDR3 region is CASSLGPSGVTGELFF. Here the CDR3 DNA reads TGTGCCAGCAGCTTAGGTCCTAGCGGGGTCACCGGGGAGCTGTTTTTT.

This clonotype appeared a few times. The V call is TRBV3-1, the J call TRBJ2-4; D is possibly TRBD2 (6 bases). The CDR3 runs to 17 residues. CDR1 and CDR2 (germline): LGHDT, YNNKEL (reference sequence). V lost 1 base to trimming and J lost 3 bases, with 16 bases between them. The CDR3 protein is CASSQGSGRLGKNIQYF. In DNA, the CDR3 is TGTGCCAGCAGCCAAGGATCTGGGAGGTTAGGCAAAAACATTCAGTACTTC.

This clonotype has at least ten counts. The chain recombines TRBV7-2 with TRBJ2-7; D is ambiguous. The length of the CDR3 is 15 residues. Trimming left V 1 base short and J 0 bases short, with 10 bases between. Germline lookup yields CDR1 SGHTA and CDR2 FQGNSA. CDR3 loop: CASSLDSGFSYEQYF. CDR3 coding DNA: TGTGCCAGCAGCTTAGATTCAGGCTTCTCCTACGAGCAGTACTTC.

This clonotype was counted a few times. V gene TRBV5-4 combines with J gene TRBJ2-7; 10 bases line up with TRBD2. Trimming at V came to 4 bases and at J to 3 bases, leaving 10 bases not matched to a gene. Germline V gene data show CDR1 as SGHNT and CDR2 as YYREEE (reference sequence). There are 16 residues in the CDR3. The CDR3 sequence: CASSHGISGGIYEQYF. The CDR3 nucleotides are TGTGCCAGCAGCCACGGGATTAGCGGGGGGATCTACGAGCAGTACTTC.